These T cell receptor beta chains were read from a single sample in a study of blood T cell repertoires in COVID-19. Profiled with immunoSEQ multiplex PCR; TCRdb holds only in-frame clones, not every one. The data contain fewer than 250,000 clones, 70% to 90% of them singletons. The material sequenced was PBMCs or T cells enriched from blood (not recorded which). The origin of the receptors is a man aged 30 to 39 who had recovered from COVID-19. The CDR3 runs from the conserved cysteine through the conserved F or W. A D gene is named only where the DNA matches it firmly. Size is stated for part of the rows, as once, few or many counts, or as a class when the clone is expanded.

d_call j_call clone_size v_call cdr3_aa cdr3_nt
TRBD1 TRBJ2-7 many TRBV6-2/TRBV6-3 CASSPYQDRTYEQYF TGTGCCAGCAGCCCATACCAGGACAGGACCTACGAGCAGTACTTC
. TRBJ2-1 . TRBV30 CAWSRRDLLYNEQFF TGTGCCTGGAGTCGCCGGGACTTATTATACAATGAGCAGTTCTTC
TRBD1 TRBJ1-1 . TRBV3-1/TRBV3-2 CASSPWGTGGMNTEAFF TGTGCCAGCAGTCCTTGGGGGACAGGGGGAATGAACACTGAAGCTTTCTTT
TRBD1 TRBJ1-1 . TRBV19 CASSHRTGATEAFF TGTGCCAGTAGTCACCGGACAGGGGCCACTGAAGCTTTCTTT
. TRBJ1-5 . TRBV19 CASRAEDQPQHF TGTGCCAGTAGGGCAGAAGATCAGCCCCAGCATTTT
. TRBJ1-1 . TRBV29-1 CSVEDFTLGGTEAFF TGCAGCGTTGAAGATTTTACATTGGGGGGCACTGAAGCTTTCTTT
TRBD1 TRBJ1-2 . TRBV11-1 CASSAGQGNYGYTF TGTGCCAGCAGCGCCGGACAGGGGAACTATGGCTACACCTTC
TRBD1 TRBJ2-7 once TRBV6-6 CASSYSRQGSEQYF TGTGCCAGCAGTTACTCTCGACAGGGTAGCGAGCAGTACTTC
TRBD2 TRBJ2-2 . TRBV5-1 CASSLMRGGYTGELFF TGCGCCAGCAGCTTGATGCGCGGGGGGTACACCGGGGAGCTGTTTTTT
. TRBJ1-2 . TRBV12-3/TRBV12-4 CASSFNHIYGYTF TGTGCCAGCAGTTTTAATCACATCTATGGCTACACCTTC
TRBD1 TRBJ1-6 . TRBV5-1 CASSLGARGTVNSPLHF TGCGCCAGCAGCTTGGGTGCCCGCGGGACAGTAAATTCACCCCTCCACTTT
. TRBJ2-3 . TRBV28 CASSSGGAGSQDTQYF TGTGCCAGCAGTTCCGGTGGGGCGGGGTCGCAAGATACGCAGTATTTT
. TRBJ1-2 few TRBV4-3 CASSHIVYGYTF TGCGCCAGCAGCCATATTGTCTATGGCTACACCTTC
TRBD2 TRBJ2-7 . TRBV29-1 CSGTSGTEQYF TGCAGCGGGACTAGCGGGACCGAGCAGTACTTC
. TRBJ1-4 few TRBV4-1 CASSPTAGIQEKLFF TGCGCCAGCAGCCCAACTGCGGGGATTCAGGAAAAACTGTTTTTT
TRBD1 TRBJ1-2 . TRBV28 CASLQGGGYGYTF TGTGCCAGCCTCCAGGGGGGAGGCTATGGCTACACCTTC
. TRBJ2-2 . TRBV7-2 CASSPLGRVNTGELFF TGTGCCAGCAGCCCCTTGGGCAGGGTAAACACCGGGGAGCTGTTTTTT
TRBD1 TRBJ2-7 few TRBV4-3 CASSHEGRTGPREQYF TGCGCCAGCAGCCATGAGGGGCGGACAGGCCCCAGGGAGCAGTACTTC
. TRBJ2-7 . TRBV4-2 CASSQDAPSGSGEQYF TGTGCCAGCAGCCAAGACGCCCCCTCCGGGAGCGGGGAGCAGTACTTC
TRBD1 TRBJ2-2 . TRBV10-3 CAIALGTGAAGELFF TGTGCCATCGCTCTCGGGACAGGGGCTGCCGGGGAGCTGTTTTTT
. TRBJ1-2 . TRBV29-1 CSAQLQVGGYGYTF TGCAGCGCTCAGTTACAGGTCGGGGGATATGGCTACACCTTC